This TCR beta chain was found in a study of a mutant IDH1 vaccine in newly diagnosed glioma. As for the study in general: Among treated patients, approximately 62% were male and around 38% female, and mean age was approximately 43 years. Antecedent treatment encompassed radiotherapy, temozolomide, or their combination; the majority received both. Study-level findings and limits: Shifts in the top peripheral T cell clonotypes seemed unrelated to pseudoprogression.

V was cut by 2 bases and J by 2 bases, with 9 bases left in between. The CDR3 length is 14 residues. Per germline, CDR1 WNHNN and CDR2 SYGVQD (reference sequence). Assay: immunoSEQ multiplex PCR; the TCRdb copy retains only in-frame clones and omits some. The profile shows under 45,000 clones, 70% to 85% of them singletons. Time point given: week 23, last vaccination. One vaccine dose held 300 ug of mutant IDH1 20-mer peptide and came with topical imiquimod. Note on this clone: Its antigen is still unknown.

Specimen: PBMCs, collected from a glioma patient whose treatment included an IDH1 peptide vaccine. The chain combines TRBV10-1 with TRBJ2-5; tentative D call: TRBD1 (5 bases). The source of this sequence is a woman aged 18-29 years with glioma. Some clones in this sample may be carry-over from other donors' samples. CDR3 in DNA: TGCGCCAGCAGTGAGCGAAACAGGCAAGAGACCCAGTACTTC. It is translated as CASSERNRQETQYF.